Listed below are T cell receptor beta chains from one sample, sequenced in a study of CD4 T cells in relation to SARS-CoV-2 and coronaviruses. Some clones are missing from TCRdb's copy, which holds only in-frame ones; the method was immunoSEQ multiplex PCR. The table lists about 37,000 clones, approximately 85% of them singletons. Sequenced input: memory CD4+ T cells from PBMCs. Receptor source: an adult with COVID-19. The conserved cysteine and the conserved F or W are not part of the CDR3 here.

v_gene	j_gene	len	CDR3aa
TRBV5-1	TRBJ2-2	14	ASSFSLFENTGELF
TRBV28	TRBJ1-1	10	ASRAGWGEAF
TRBV28	TRBJ2-7	10	ASREKTYEQY
TRBV6-5	TRBJ2-3	13	ASSPLAGGTDTQY
TRBV6-4	TRBJ2-3	12	ASSDSGGADTQY
TRBV5-5	TRBJ2-7	12	ASSLLASAYEQY
TRBV4-2	TRBJ2-6	16	ASSQAPPGHSGANVLT
TRBV6-5	TRBJ2-2	12	ASKTDRPTGELF
TRBV19	TRBJ1-3	13	ASSMLSRSGNTIY
TRBV3-1/TRBV3-2	TRBJ1-1	10	ASSPGGTEAF
TRBV18	TRBJ2-2	16	ASSPSPSYPQNTGELF
TRBV5-1	TRBJ1-2	13	ASSFGMGGDYGYT
TRBV11-2	TRBJ2-3	14	ASSATSGPRTGTQY
TRBV10-2	TRBJ2-3	10	ASSVLADTQY
TRBV28	TRBJ1-4	11	ASRTLVREKLF
TRBV27	TRBJ2-3	15	ASSLWTSGKGTDTQY
TRBV28	TRBJ1-5	15	ASSSNSPGQGDQPQH
TRBV10-1	TRBJ2-3	12	ARKIADYTDTQY
TRBV19	TRBJ2-1	16	ASSIESSGGLPYNEQF
TRBV6-5	TRBJ2-5	13	ASSKIGQGAETQY
TRBV5-4	TRBJ1-5	12	ASSAGGANQPQH
TRBV2	TRBJ2-7	13	ASSEPAPERYEQY
TRBV6-5	TRBJ1-3	13	ASSLRDSSGNTIY
TRBV2	TRBJ1-1	11	ASSSQQGLEAF
TRBV6-5	TRBJ1-5	12	ASSITGGGQPQH
TRBV6-2/TRBV6-3	TRBJ2-7	10	ASSYLAFEQY
TRBV3-1/TRBV3-2	TRBJ1-2	13	ASSQMDRVNGGYT
TRBV29-1	TRBJ1-2	11	SVGQGQLSGYT
TRBV6-5	TRBJ2-7	12	ASSYQRGPNEQY
TRBV7-8	TRBJ1-2	13	ASSNPGTVEYGYT
TRBV19	TRBJ1-5	12	ASSPRDGNQPQH
TRBV28	TRBJ2-7	14	ASRAQRLADSYEQY
TRBV5-1	TRBJ1-5	13	ASRGGDGGNQPQH
TRBV5-6	TRBJ2-7	12	ASSLVGRMYEQY
TRBV7-6	TRBJ2-1	13	ASSSGLAGSNEQF
TRBV5-1	TRBJ2-5	12	ASSPGQHQETQY
TRBV11-2	TRBJ2-3	9	ASLNTDTQY
TRBV10-2	TRBJ2-5	10	ASSDPGEGSY
TRBV5-1	TRBJ1-6	12	ASSWGGDNSPLH
TRBV5-1	TRBJ2-5	13	ASSATLGGQETQY
TRBV30	TRBJ2-4	13	AWERGQGGPNIQY
TRBV18	TRBJ1-2	11	ASSPGQGDGYT
TRBV5-1	TRBJ2-1	14	ASSLEVGNTYNEQF
TRBV6-2/TRBV6-3	TRBJ1-2	10	ASSYANYGYT
TRBV6-4	TRBJ2-3	12	ASSETGGADTQY
TRBV5-1	TRBJ1-2	12	ASSLDSTTYGYT
TRBV19	TRBJ2-3	14	ASSPLGRDRTDTQY
TRBV30	TRBJ2-2	9	AWSPGRELF